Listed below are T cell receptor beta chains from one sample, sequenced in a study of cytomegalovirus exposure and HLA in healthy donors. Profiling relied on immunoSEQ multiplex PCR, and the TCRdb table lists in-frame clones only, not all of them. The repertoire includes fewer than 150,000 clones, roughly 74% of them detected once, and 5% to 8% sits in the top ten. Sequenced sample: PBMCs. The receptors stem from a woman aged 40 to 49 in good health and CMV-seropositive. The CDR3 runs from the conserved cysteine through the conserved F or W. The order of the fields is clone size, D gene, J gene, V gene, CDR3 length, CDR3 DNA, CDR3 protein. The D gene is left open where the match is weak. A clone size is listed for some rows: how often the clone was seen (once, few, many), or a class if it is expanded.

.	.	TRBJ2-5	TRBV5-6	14	TGTGCCAGCAGCTCAGGAGGGGCCCCGGAGACCCAGTACTTC	CASSSGGAPETQYF
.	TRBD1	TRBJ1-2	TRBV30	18	TGTGCCTGGAGTGTATGGGGACAGGGTGTGTATGGTAACTATGGCTACACCTTC	CAWSVWGQGVYGNYGYTF
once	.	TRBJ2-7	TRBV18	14	TGTGCCAGCTCACCAGGGAGGGGGAGCTACGAGCAGTACTTC	CASSPGRGSYEQYF
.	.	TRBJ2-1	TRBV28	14	TGTGCCAGCAGGTCAGCTACTAGCTACAATGAGCAGTTCTTC	CASRSATSYNEQFF
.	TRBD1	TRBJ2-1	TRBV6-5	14	TGTGCCTCTACCGGGACAGGGGGGTACAATGAGCAGTTCTTC	CASTGTGGYNEQFF
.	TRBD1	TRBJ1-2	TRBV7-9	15	TGTTCCAGCAGCTTACAAACCTCGACAGGGTATGACTACACCTTC	CSSSLQTSTGYDYTF
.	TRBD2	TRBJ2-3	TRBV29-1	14	TGCAGCACCCCAAGCGGGAGTGGGACAGATACGCAGTATTTT	CSTPSGSGTDTQYF
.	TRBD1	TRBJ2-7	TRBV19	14	TGTGCCAGTAGTCCCAGGGGGAACCCTTACGAGCAGTACTTC	CASSPRGNPYEQYF
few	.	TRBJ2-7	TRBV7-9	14	TGTGCCAGCAGCGCACAGGGGGGGTCTTACGAGCAGTACTTC	CASSAQGGSYEQYF
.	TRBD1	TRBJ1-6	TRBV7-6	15	TGTGCCAGCAGCCCCGGGACAGGGGAACGGTCACCCCTCCACTTT	CASSPGTGERSPLHF
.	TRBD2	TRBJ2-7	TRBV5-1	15	TGCGCCAGCAGCCTCGGTGTCGGGAGGGCCAACGAGCAGTACTTC	CASSLGVGRANEQYF
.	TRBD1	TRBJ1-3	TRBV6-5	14	TGTGCCAGCAGCAGGGACAGGGCTGGAAACACCATATATTTT	CASSRDRAGNTIYF
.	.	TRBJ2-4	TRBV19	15	TGTGCCAGTAGTATAGAGGCGGGGAACCGAAACATTCAGTACTTC	CASSIEAGNRNIQYF
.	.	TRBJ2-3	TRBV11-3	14	TGTGCCAGCAGCTTAAGTAGTTACACAGATACGCAGTATTTT	CASSLSSYTDTQYF
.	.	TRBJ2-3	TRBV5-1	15	TGCGCCAGCAGCTTCGACCCCCGGGGCACAGATACGCAGTATTTT	CASSFDPRGTDTQYF
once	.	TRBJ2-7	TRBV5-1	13	TGCGCCAGCAGCTTGGAAACAGCTTACGAGCAGTACTTC	CASSLETAYEQYF
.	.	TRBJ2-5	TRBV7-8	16	TGTGCCAGCAGCTTAGTTTCCGAAGAACTCCAAGAGACCCAGTACTTC	CASSLVSEELQETQYF
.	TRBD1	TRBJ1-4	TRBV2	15	TGTGCCAGCAGTGAGGAGGGACAGGGTTATGAAAAACTGTTTTTT	CASSEEGQGYEKLFF
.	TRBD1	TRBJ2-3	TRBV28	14	TGTGCCAGCAGCTCGGGACAGGGGACAGATACGCAGTATTTT	CASSSGQGTDTQYF
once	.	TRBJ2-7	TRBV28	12	TGTGCCAGCACCTCGTATTCCTACGAGCAGTACTTC	CASTSYSYEQYF
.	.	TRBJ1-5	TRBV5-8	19	TGTGCCAGCAGCTTGGAAATATTCATTGCGGCAGGGGAAAATCAGCCCCAGCATTTT	CASSLEIFIAAGENQPQHF
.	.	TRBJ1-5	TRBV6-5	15	TGTGCCAGCAGTTACTCGGGACAAAGTCGACAGCCCCAGCATTTT	CASSYSGQSRQPQHF
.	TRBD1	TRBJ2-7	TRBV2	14	TGTGCCAGCAGGGCTACAGGGGGACCGGGCGAGCAGTACTTC	CASRATGGPGEQYF
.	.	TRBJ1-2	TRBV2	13	TGTGCCAGCAGAGGACAGATAAACTATGGCTACACCTTC	CASRGQINYGYTF
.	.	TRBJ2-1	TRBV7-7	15	TGTGCTAGCAGCTTGGGGGCCTACTCCTACAATGAGCAGTTCTTC	CASSLGAYSYNEQFF
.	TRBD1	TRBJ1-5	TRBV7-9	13	TGTGCCAGCAGCATGACAGGGGAACAGCCCCAGCATTTT	CASSMTGEQPQHF
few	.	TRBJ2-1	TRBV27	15	TGTGCCAGCAGTCTCGGGAGCCCCACCTACAATGAGCAGTTCTTC	CASSLGSPTYNEQFF
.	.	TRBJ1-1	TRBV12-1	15	TGTGCCAGCAGCTTTGGGGACAGGGATTCAGGTGAAGCTTTCTTT	CASSFGDRDSGEAFF
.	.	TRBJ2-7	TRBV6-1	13	TGTGCCAGCAGTTATACCGGGAACTACGAGCAGTACTTC	CASSYTGNYEQYF
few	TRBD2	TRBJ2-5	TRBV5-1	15	TGCGCCAGCAGCTTGGTTGCGGGAGGCGTTCCGACCCAGTACTTC	CASSLVAGGVPTQYF
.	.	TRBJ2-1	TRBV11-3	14	TGTGCCAGCAGCTTACCCCCTCTTGAGAATGAGCAGTTCTTC	CASSLPPLENEQFF
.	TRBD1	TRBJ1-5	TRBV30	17	TGTGCCTGGAGCCCGGGACAGGGAGAAATACCGAATCAGCCCCAGCATTTT	CAWSPGQGEIPNQPQHF
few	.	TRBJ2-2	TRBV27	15	TGTGCCAGCAGGCCCCTTTGGGGGCAAGCCGGGGAGCTGTTTTTT	CASRPLWGQAGELFF